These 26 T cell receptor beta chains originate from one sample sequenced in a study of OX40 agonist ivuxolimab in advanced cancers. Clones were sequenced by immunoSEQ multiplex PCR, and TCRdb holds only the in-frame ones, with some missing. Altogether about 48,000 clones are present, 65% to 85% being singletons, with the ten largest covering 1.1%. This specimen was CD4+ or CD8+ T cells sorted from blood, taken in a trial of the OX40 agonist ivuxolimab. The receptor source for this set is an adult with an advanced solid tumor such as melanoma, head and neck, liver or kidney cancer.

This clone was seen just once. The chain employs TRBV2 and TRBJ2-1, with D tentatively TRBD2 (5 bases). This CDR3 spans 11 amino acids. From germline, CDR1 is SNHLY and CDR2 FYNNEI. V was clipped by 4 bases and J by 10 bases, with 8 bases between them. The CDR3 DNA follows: TGTGCCAGCAGTGCTGAGGGAGAGCAGTTCTTC. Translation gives CASSAEGEQFF.

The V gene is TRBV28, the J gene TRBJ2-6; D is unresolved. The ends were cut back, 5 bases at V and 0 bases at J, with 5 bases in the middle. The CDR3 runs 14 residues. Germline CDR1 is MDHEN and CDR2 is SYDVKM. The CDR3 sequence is CASSAHSGANVLTF. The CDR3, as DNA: TGTGCCAGCAGTGCACACTCTGGGGCCAACGTCCTGACTTTC.

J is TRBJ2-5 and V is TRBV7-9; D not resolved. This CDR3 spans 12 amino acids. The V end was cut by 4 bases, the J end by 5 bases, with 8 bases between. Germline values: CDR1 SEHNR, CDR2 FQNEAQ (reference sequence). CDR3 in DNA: TGTGCCAGCAGCTGGTTTCTGGAGACCCAGTACTTC. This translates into CASSWFLETQYF. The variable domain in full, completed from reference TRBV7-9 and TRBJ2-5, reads DTGVSQNPRHKITKRGQNVTFRCDPISEHNRLYWYRQTLGQGPEFLTYFQNEAQLEKSRLLSDRFSAERPKGSFSTLEIQRTEQGDSAMYLCASSWFLETQYFGPGTRLLVL.

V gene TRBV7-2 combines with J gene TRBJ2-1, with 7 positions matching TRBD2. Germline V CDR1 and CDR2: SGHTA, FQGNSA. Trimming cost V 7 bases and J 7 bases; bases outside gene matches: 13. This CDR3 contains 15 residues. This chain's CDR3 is CASTPGGRAINEQFF. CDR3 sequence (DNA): TGTGCCAGCACCCCTGGAGGGAGGGCTATAAATGAGCAGTTCTTC.

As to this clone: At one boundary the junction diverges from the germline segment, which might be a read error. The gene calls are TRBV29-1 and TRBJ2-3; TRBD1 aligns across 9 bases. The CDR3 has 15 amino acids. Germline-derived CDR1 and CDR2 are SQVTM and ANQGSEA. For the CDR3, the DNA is TGCAGCGCTGAAGGTGGGACAGGGAACACAGATACGCAGTATTTT. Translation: CSAEGGTGNTDTQYF.

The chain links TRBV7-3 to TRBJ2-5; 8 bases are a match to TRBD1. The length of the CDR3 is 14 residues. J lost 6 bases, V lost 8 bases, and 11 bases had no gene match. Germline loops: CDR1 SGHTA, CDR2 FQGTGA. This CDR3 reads CASARSSGGQTQYF. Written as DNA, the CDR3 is TGTGCCAGCGCGCGCTCGTCAGGGGGCCAGACCCAGTACTTC.

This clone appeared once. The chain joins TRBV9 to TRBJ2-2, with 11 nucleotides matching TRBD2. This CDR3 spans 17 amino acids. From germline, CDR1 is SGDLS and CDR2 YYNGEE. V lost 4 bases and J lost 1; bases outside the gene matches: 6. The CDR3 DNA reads TGTGCCAGCAGCACGACTAGCGGGAATGTGAACACCGGGGAGCTGTTTTTT. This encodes CASSTTSGNVNTGELFF.

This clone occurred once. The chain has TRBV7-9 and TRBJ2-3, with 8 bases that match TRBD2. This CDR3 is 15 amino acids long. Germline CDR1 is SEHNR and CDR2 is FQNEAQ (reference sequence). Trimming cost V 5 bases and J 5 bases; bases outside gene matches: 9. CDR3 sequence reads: CASSPGLVQGDTQYF. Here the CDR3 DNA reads TGTGCCAGCAGCCCGGGACTAGTCCAGGGAGATACGCAGTATTTT.

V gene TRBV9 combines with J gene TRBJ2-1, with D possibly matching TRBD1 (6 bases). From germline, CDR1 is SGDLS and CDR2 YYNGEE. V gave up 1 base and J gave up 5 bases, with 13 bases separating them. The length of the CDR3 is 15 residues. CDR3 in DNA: TGTGCCAGCAGCGTAAGGAGCAGGGGTAACAATGAGCAGTTCTTC. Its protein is CASSVRSRGNNEQFF.

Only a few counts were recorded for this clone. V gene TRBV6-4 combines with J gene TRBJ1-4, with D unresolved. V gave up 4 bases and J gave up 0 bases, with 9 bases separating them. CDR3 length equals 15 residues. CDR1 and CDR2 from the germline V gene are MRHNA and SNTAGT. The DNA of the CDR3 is TGTGCCAGCAGTGCCACCTTTGCAACTAATGAAAAACTGTTTTTT. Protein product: CASSATFATNEKLFF.

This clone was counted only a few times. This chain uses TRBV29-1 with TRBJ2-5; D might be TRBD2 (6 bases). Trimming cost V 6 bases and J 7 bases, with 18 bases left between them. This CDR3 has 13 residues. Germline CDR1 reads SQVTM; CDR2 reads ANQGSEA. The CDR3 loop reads CSVKEIAGGTQYF. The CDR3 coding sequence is TGCAGCGTGAAGGAAATAGCCGGGGGGACCCAGTACTTC.

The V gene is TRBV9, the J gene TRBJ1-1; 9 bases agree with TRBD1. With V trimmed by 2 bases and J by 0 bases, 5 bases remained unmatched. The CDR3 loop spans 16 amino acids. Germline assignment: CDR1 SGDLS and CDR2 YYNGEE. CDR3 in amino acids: CASSVQTGGMNTEAFF. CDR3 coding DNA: TGTGCCAGCAGCGTCCAGACAGGGGGGATGAACACTGAAGCTTTCTTT. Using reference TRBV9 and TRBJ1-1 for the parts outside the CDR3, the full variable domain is DSGVTQTPKHLITATGQRVTLRCSPRSGDLSVYWYQQSLDQGLQFLIQYYNGEERAKGNILERFSAQQFPDLHSELNLSSLELGDSALYFCASSVQTGGMNTEAFFGQGTRLTVV.

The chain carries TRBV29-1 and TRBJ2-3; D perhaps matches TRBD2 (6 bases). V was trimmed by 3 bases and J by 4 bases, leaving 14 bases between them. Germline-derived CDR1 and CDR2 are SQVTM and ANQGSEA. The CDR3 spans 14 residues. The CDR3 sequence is CSVDGGGHPDTQYF. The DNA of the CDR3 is TGCAGCGTTGATGGTGGAGGGCACCCAGATACGCAGTATTTT.

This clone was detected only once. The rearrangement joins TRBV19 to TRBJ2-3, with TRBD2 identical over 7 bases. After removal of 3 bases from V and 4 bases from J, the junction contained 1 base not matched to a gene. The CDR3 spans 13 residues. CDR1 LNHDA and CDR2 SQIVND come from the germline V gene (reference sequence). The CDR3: CASSIGGADTQYF. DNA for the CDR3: TGTGCCAGTAGTATTGGGGGGGCAGATACGCAGTATTTT.

The CDR3 loop is CATDIGTGVPNYGYTF. Here the CDR3 DNA reads TGTGCCACCGATATCGGGACAGGGGTCCCTAACTATGGCTACACCTTC. The V call is TRBV6-6, the J call TRBJ1-2; 10 nucleotides match TRBD1. Germline-derived CDR1 and CDR2 are MNHNY and SVGAGI (reference sequence). V trimming: 10 bases; J trimming: 0 bases; junction bases outside the gene matches: 11. The CDR3 length is 16 residues.

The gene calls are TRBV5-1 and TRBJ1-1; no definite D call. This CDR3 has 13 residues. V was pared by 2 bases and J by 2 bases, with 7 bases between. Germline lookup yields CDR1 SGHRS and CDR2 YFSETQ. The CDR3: CASSFGGNTEAFF. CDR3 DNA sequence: TGCGCCAGCAGCTTCGGAGGAAACACTGAAGCTTTCTTT.

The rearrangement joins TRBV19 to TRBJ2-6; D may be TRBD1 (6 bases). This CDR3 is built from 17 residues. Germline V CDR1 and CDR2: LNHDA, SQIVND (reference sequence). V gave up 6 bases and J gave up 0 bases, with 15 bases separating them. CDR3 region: CASRGGQPSSGANVLTF. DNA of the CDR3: TGTGCCAGTAGAGGGGGACAACCCTCCTCTGGGGCCAACGTCCTGACTTTC. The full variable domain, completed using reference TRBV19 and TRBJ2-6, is DGGITQSPKYLFRKEGQNVTLSCEQNLNHDAMYWYRQDPGQGLRLIYYSQIVNDFQKGDIAEGYSVSREKKESFPLTVTSAQKNPTAFYLCASRGGQPSSGANVLTFGAGSRLTVL.

CDR3 DNA: TGTGCCAGCAGCTCGCTACTTGGGGCCAACGTCCTGACTTTC. Translation: CASSSLLGANVLTF. This rearrangement joins TRBV5-4 to TRBJ2-6; D is unresolved. Per the germline V gene, CDR1 is SGHNT and CDR2 is YYREEE (reference sequence). The CDR3 sequence is 14 residues long. V was shortened by 3 bases and J by 3 bases, with 7 bases between the two germline ends. Variable domain in full (rest from reference TRBV5-4 and TRBJ2-6): ETGVTQSPTHLIKTRGQQVTLRCSSQSGHNTVSWYQQALGQGPQFIFQYYREEENGRGNFPPRFSGLQFPNYSSELNVNALELDDSALYLCASSSLLGANVLTFGAGSRLTVL.

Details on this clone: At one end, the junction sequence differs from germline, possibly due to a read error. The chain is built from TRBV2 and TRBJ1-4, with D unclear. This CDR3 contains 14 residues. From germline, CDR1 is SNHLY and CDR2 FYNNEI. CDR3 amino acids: CAGSLGSGGEKLFF. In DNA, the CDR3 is TGTGCCGGCAGTTTAGGCTCTGGAGGTGAAAAACTGTTTTTT.

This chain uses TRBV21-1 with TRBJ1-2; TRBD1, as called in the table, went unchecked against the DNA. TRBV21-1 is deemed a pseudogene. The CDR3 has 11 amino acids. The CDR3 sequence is CASSDRGGYTF. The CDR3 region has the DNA TGTGCCAGCAGCGACAGGGGGGGCTACACCTTC.

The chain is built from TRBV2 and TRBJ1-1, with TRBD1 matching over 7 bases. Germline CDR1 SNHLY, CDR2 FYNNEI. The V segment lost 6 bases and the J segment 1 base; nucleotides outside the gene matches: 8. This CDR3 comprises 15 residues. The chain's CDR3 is CASRRTGPGNTEAFF. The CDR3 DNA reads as TGTGCCAGCAGACGGACAGGCCCAGGGAACACTGAAGCTTTCTTT.

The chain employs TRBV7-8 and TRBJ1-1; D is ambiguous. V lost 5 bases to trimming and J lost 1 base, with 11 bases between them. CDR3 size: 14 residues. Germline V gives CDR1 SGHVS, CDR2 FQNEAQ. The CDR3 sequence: CASSAQTQNTEAFF. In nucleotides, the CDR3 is TGTGCCAGCAGCGCCCAGACACAGAACACTGAAGCTTTCTTT.

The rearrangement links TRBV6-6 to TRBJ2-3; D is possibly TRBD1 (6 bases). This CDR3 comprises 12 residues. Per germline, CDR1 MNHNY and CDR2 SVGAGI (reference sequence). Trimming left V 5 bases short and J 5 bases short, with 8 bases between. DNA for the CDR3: TGTGCCAGCAGTCGAGGGGGAGATACGCAGTATTTT. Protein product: CASSRGGDTQYF.

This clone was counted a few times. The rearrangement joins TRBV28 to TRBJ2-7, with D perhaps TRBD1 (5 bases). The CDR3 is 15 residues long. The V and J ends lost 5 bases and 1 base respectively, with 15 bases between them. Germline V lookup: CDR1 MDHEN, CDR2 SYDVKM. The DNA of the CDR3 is TGTGCCAGCAGTCTGCAGGGTACCCTTTCCTACGAGCAGTACTTC. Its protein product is CASSLQGTLSYEQYF.

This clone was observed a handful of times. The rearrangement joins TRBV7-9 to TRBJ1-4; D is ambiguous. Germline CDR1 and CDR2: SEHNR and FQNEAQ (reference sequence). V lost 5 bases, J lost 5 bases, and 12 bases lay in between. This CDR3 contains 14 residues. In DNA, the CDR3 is TGTGCCAGCAGCCCACGGTCGTCGAATGAAAAACTGTTTTTT. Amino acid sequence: CASSPRSSNEKLFF.

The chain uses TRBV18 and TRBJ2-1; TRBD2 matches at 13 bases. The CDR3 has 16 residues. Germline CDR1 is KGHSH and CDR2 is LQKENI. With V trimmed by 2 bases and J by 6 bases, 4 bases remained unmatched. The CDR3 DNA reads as TGTGCCAGCTCACCAACCGGGACTAGCGGGGCCAATGAGCAGTTCTTC. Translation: CASSPTGTSGANEQFF.